Below, 4 T cell receptor beta chains from the same sample are listed, as sequenced in a study of blood T cell repertoires in COVID-19 (dated by TCRdb to about 2020). The method behind the library was the immunoSEQ multiplex PCR assay. The table comes from immuneACCESS by way of TCRdb, which keeps in-frame sequences with V and J called. Part of the clones is missing from these tables; in studies checked, under half for an unresolved V gene and the rest for unknown reasons. The sample data list roughly 76,000 clones, and 87% of these were observed just once. Approximately 8% of the sample is taken by the ten largest. The sample comprised peripheral blood. The receptors stem from a man between 25 and 39 years old with acute or convalescent COVID-19.

The rearrangement joins TRBV7-9 to TRBJ2-3; 9 bases line up with TRBD2. The ends lost 4 bases at V and 6 bases at J; junction bases unmatched: 14. Germline lookup yields CDR1 SEHNR and CDR2 FQNEAQ (reference sequence). This CDR3 has 17 amino acids. DNA of the CDR3: TGTGCCAGCAGCTGGGGAGTAGCGGGAGTTGGCGGGGATACGCAGTATTTT. This gives the protein CASSWGVAGVGGDTQYF.

V usage is TRBV5-5 and J usage is TRBJ2-7; maybe TRBD1 (5 bases). From germline, CDR1 is SGHKS and CDR2 YYEKEE (reference sequence). The CDR3 consists of 13 residues. V shed 5 bases and J shed 6 bases, with 15 bases lying between them. Written as DNA, the CDR3 is TGTGCCAGCAGTTACGCCACAGGTCCCGAGCAGTACTTC. This sequence encodes CASSYATGPEQYF.

The chain has TRBV28 and TRBJ1-5; weak D call: TRBD1 (6 bases). Germline V gene lookup returns CDR1 MDHEN and CDR2 SYDVKM. The CDR3 runs to 17 residues. The ends were cut back, 5 bases at V and 2 bases at J, with 19 bases in the middle. The CDR3 spells CASSPLVGDTRNQPQHF. CDR3 sequence (DNA): TGTGCCAGCAGTCCTCTCGTGGGGGACACACGCAATCAGCCCCAGCATTTT.

This rearrangement joins TRBV5-3 to TRBJ2-7, with 11 bases aligning to TRBD2. TRBV5-3 belongs to the ORF category, with a function that is uncertain. With V trimmed by 4 bases and J by 0 bases, 15 bases remained unmatched. The CDR3 has 19 residues. The CDR3 coding sequence is TGTGCCAGAAGCGTCGAGACCCCGGGACTAGCGGAAAGCTCCTACGAGCAGTACTTC. Translating it yields CARSVETPGLAESSYEQYF.